The sequence of this TCR beta chain was determined in a study of cytomegalovirus exposure and HLA in healthy donors. This CDR3 contains 13 residues. V gave up 6 bases and J gave up 6 bases, with 14 bases separating them. The V gene's germline CDR1 is SGHVS and CDR2 FNYEAQ. PCR used 60 Vbeta primers and 13 Jbeta primers. In the source study's methods: In a later analysis, the count reached about 75 million unique TCR beta chains, with approximately 10 million shared. TCRdb's table, derived via immunoSEQ multiplex PCR, lists solely in-frame clones and lacks some. V, J and clone size are those of that table, while D and trimming were read from the DNA. The sample consists of 200,000 or so clones, under 90% of them appearing once.

The chain has TRBV7-6 and TRBJ1-1; weak D call: TRBD1 (5 bases). The sample was PBMCs. This TCR derives from a boy between 2 and 10 years old in good health and CMV-seronegative. The CDR3 coding sequence is TGTGCCAGCAGTCACGGGGGGAAGCCTGAAGCTTTCTTT. Translated, it gives CASSHGGKPEAFF.